The rows below give T cell receptor beta chains drawn from one sample of a study of blood T cell repertoires in COVID-19. Assay used: immunoSEQ multiplex PCR; TCRdb lists only in-frame clones, some missing. This sample has 35,000 to 40,000 clones, with 70% to 90% found just once. Sequenced: peripheral blood. The receptors were sampled from a man aged 60 to 75 with COVID-19, enrolled during active disease. Each CDR3 is given with its conserved first and last residue. D genes are given only for firm matches. Clone size is shown for a subset of rows, as once, few, many or a class of expanded clone.

clone size: -
D gene: TRBD1
V gene: TRBV19
J gene: TRBJ1-1
CDR3 DNA: TGTGCCAGTAGCCGGGACAGGAACACTGAAGCTTTCTTT
CDR3 protein: CASSRDRNTEAFF

clone size: -
D gene: TRBD2
V gene: TRBV5-4
J gene: TRBJ2-7
CDR3 DNA: TGTGCCAGCAGCCCGACTAGCGGGACTGGCTACGAGCAGTACTTC
CDR3 protein: CASSPTSGTGYEQYF

clone size: -
D gene: TRBD1
V gene: TRBV9
J gene: TRBJ2-2
CDR3 DNA: TGTGCCAGCAGCGTAGAGGGGGGACAGGGAGGATCCGGGGAGCTGTTTTTT
CDR3 protein: CASSVEGGQGGSGELFF

clone size: -
D gene: TRBD1
V gene: TRBV11-1
J gene: TRBJ2-3
CDR3 DNA: TGTGCCAGCAGCTTAGGGACAGGAACAGATACGCAGTATTTT
CDR3 protein: CASSLGTGTDTQYF

clone size: once
D gene: -
V gene: TRBV18
J gene: TRBJ2-1
CDR3 DNA: TGTGCCAGCTCATCAAACAATGAGCAGTTCTTC
CDR3 protein: CASSSNNEQFF

clone size: -
D gene: -
V gene: TRBV19
J gene: TRBJ1-1
CDR3 DNA: TGTGCCAGTAGTACCGGGGTCCTGAACACTGAAGCTTTCTTT
CDR3 protein: CASSTGVLNTEAFF

clone size: once
D gene: TRBD2
V gene: TRBV6-5
J gene: TRBJ2-7
CDR3 DNA: TGTGCCAGCAGGCCCCTAGCGGGGTCCTACGAGCAGTACTTC
CDR3 protein: CASRPLAGSYEQYF

clone size: -
D gene: -
V gene: TRBV9
J gene: TRBJ2-7
CDR3 DNA: TGTGCCAGCAGCGCCGCAGGGAGGAGCGAGCAGTACTTC
CDR3 protein: CASSAAGRSEQYF

clone size: -
D gene: TRBD1
V gene: TRBV28
J gene: TRBJ1-5
CDR3 DNA: TGTGCCAGCAGCTCAGGGGGCGCAGATCAGCCCCAGCATTTT
CDR3 protein: CASSSGGADQPQHF

clone size: -
D gene: TRBD2
V gene: TRBV27
J gene: TRBJ2-1
CDR3 DNA: TGTGCCAGCAGTTTAGGGGGACTAGCGGGAGCCAATGAGCAGTTCTTC
CDR3 protein: CASSLGGLAGANEQFF

clone size: -
D gene: -
V gene: TRBV7-2
J gene: TRBJ1-2
CDR3 DNA: TGTGCCAGCAGCTTAAAACAGGATTATGGCTACACCTTC
CDR3 protein: CASSLKQDYGYTF

clone size: -
D gene: TRBD1
V gene: TRBV6-5
J gene: TRBJ1-1
CDR3 DNA: TGTGCCAGCAATAAACCGGGACAGGGGAGTACTGAAGCTTTCTTT
CDR3 protein: CASNKPGQGSTEAFF

clone size: -
D gene: TRBD1
V gene: TRBV29-1
J gene: TRBJ1-1
CDR3 DNA: TGCAGCGTCGCCGGGACAGGTGAAGCTTTCTTT
CDR3 protein: CSVAGTGEAFF

clone size: -
D gene: TRBD1
V gene: TRBV30
J gene: TRBJ1-1
CDR3 DNA: TGTGCCTTTCGGACAGGGTTGGTTGATACTGAAGCTTTCTTT
CDR3 protein: CAFRTGLVDTEAFF

clone size: -
D gene: TRBD1
V gene: TRBV6-5
J gene: TRBJ1-1
CDR3 DNA: TGTGCCAGCAGTTATTGGGACAGGAGCACTGAAGCTTTCTTT
CDR3 protein: CASSYWDRSTEAFF

clone size: -
D gene: -
V gene: TRBV6-6
J gene: TRBJ2-7
CDR3 DNA: TGTGCCAGCAGGCCCCTAGGACTCACAGGGCAAGACGAGCAGTACTTC
CDR3 protein: CASRPLGLTGQDEQYF